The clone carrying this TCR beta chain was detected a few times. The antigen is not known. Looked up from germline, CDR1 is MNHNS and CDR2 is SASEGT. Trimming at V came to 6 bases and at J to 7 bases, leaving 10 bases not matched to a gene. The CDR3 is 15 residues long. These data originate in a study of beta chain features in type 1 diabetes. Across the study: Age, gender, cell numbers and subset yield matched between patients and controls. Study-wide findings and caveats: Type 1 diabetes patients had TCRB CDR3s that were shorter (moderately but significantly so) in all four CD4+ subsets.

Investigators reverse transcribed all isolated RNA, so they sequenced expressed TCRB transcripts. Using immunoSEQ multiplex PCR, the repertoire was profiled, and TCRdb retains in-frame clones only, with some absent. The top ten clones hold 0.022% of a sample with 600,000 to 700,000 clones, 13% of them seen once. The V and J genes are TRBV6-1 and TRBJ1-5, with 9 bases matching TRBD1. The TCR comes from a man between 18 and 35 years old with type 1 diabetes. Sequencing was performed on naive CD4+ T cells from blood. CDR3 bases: TGTGCCAGCAGCGAAACGGGACAGGGTCAACAGCCCCAGCATTTT. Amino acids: CASSETGQGQQPQHF.